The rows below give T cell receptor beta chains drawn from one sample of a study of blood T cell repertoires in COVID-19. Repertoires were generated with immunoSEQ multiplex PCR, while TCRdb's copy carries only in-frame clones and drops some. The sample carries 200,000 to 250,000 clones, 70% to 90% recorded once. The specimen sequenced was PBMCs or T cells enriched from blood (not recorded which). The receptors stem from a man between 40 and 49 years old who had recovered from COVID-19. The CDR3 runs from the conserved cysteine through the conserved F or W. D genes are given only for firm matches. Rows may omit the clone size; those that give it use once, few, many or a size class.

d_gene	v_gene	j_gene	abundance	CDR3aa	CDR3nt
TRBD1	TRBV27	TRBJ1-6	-	CASSGTTGVFSPLHF	TGTGCCAGCAGTGGGACGACAGGGGTCTTTTCACCCCTCCACTTT
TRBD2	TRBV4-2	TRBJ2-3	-	CASSQEEAGAYLAQYF	TGTGCCAGCAGCCAAGAAGAAGCGGGGGCTTACCTGGCGCAGTATTTT
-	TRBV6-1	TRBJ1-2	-	CASSEFPGVNYGYTF	TGTGCCAGCAGTGAATTTCCAGGGGTTAACTATGGCTACACCTTC
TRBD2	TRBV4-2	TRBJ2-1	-	CASSQDSDLAGSEQFF	TGTGCCAGCAGCCAAGATAGCGACCTAGCGGGCAGTGAGCAGTTCTTC
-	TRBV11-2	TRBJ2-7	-	CASSLGSGSYEQYF	TGTGCCAGCAGCTTAGGTTCGGGCTCCTACGAGCAGTACTTC
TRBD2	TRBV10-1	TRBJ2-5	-	CASSEASGKKETQYF	TGCGCCAGCAGTGAGGCTAGCGGGAAAAAGGAGACCCAGTACTTC
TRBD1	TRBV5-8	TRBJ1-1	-	CASSVGQVITEAFF	TGTGCCAGCAGCGTAGGACAGGTCATCACTGAAGCTTTCTTT
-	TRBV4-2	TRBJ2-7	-	CASSQVSGNEQYF	TGTGCCAGCAGCCAAGTGTCAGGGAACGAGCAGTACTTC
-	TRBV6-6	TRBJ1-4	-	CASSYSHSGGNEKLFF	TGTGCCAGCAGTTACTCGCATAGTGGGGGCAATGAAAAACTGTTTTTT
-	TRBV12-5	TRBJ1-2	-	CASGLHLTGTNYGYTF	TGTGCTAGTGGTTTGCACCTAACCGGGACAAACTATGGCTACACCTTC
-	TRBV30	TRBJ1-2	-	CAWSVDAGGYTF	TGTGCCTGGAGTGTTGATGCGGGGGGCTACACCTTC
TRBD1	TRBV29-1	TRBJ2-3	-	CSVDVSRGTDTQYF	TGCAGCGTTGATGTGTCCAGGGGGACAGATACGCAGTATTTT
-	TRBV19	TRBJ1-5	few	CASSWGTYGNQPQHF	TGTGCCAGTAGTTGGGGGACTTACGGCAATCAGCCCCAGCATTTT
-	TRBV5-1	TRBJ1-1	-	CASSLAGEAFF	TGCGCCAGCAGCTTGGCAGGTGAAGCTTTCTTT
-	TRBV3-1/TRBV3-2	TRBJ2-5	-	CASSQYVTQYF	TGTGCCAGCAGCCAATATGTGACCCAGTACTTC
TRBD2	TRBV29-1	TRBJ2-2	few	CSVREGTGELFF	TGCAGCGTCCGGGAGGGCACCGGGGAGCTGTTTTTT
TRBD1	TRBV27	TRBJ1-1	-	CASSFRRDRIEAFF	TGTGCCAGCAGTTTTCGGCGGGACAGGATTGAAGCTTTCTTT
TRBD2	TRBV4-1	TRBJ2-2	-	CASAYGGRAGTGELFF	TGCGCCTCAGCGTACGGCGGGAGGGCGGGGACCGGGGAGCTGTTTTTT
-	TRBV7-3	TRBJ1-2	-	CASSLGQLTNYGYTF	TGTGCCAGCAGCCTCGGACAGCTAACTAACTATGGCTACACCTTC
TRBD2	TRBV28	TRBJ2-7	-	CASALGGGVYEQYF	TGTGCCAGCGCGCTGGGGGGAGGGGTTTACGAGCAGTACTTC
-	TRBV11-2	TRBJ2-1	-	CASSPLMGAGEQFF	TGTGCCAGCAGCCCCCTGATGGGGGCTGGTGAGCAGTTCTTC
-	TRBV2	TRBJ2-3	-	CASIQGGRSDTQYF	TGTGCCAGCATTCAAGGGGGAAGATCAGATACGCAGTATTTT
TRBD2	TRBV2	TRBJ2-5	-	CASSDTGGSIGTQYF	TGTGCCAGCAGTGACACGGGAGGTTCAATCGGGACCCAGTACTTC
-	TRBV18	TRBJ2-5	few	CASSPLRSWETQYF	TGTGCCAGCTCACCACTGAGGAGTTGGGAGACCCAGTACTTC
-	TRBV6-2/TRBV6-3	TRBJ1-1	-	CASSFSQGNTEAFF	TGTGCCAGCAGTTTTTCGCAGGGAAACACTGAAGCTTTCTTT
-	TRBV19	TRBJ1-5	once	CASRVRQDQPQHF	TGTGCCAGTAGGGTTAGGCAGGATCAGCCCCAGCATTTT
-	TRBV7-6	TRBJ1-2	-	CASSPAVAGHYGYTF	TGTGCCAGCAGCCCGGCTGTGGCAGGGCATTATGGCTACACCTTC
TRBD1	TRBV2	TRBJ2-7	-	CASSLDRGPYEQYF	TGTGCCAGCAGTCTTGACAGGGGGCCCTACGAGCAGTACTTC
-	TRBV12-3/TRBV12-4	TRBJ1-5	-	CASSLVEGPQHF	TGTGCCAGCAGTTTAGTGGAGGGGCCCCAGCATTTT
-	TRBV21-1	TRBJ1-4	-	CASSKALGGKNEKLFF	TGTGCCAGCAGCAAAGCGCTGGGGGGAAAAAATGAAAAACTGTTTTTT
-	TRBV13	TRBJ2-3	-	CASSRRGFSTDTQYF	TGTGCCAGCAGCAGACGGGGATTTAGCACAGATACGCAGTATTTT
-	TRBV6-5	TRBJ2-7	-	CASSYSTGQPYEQYF	TGTGCCAGCAGTTACTCGACCGGACAGCCCTACGAGCAGTACTTC
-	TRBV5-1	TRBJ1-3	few	CASSFPSENTIYF	TGCGCCAGCAGCTTTCCGAGCGAAAACACCATATATTTT
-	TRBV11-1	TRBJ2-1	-	CASQYRGSYNEQFF	TGTGCCAGCCAATATCGAGGTTCCTACAATGAGCAGTTCTTC
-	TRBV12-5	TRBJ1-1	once	CASGPRQNTEAFF	TGTGCTAGTGGTCCCCGACAGAACACTGAAGCTTTCTTT
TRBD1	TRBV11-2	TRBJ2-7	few	CASSYGQGAVYEQYF	TGTGCCAGCAGCTACGGACAGGGGGCCGTGTACGAGCAGTACTTC
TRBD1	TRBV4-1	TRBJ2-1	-	CASSQRGTGLDDEQFF	TGCGCCAGCAGCCAAAGGGGGACAGGACTTGACGATGAGCAGTTCTTC
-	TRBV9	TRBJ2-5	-	CASSVSPQETQYF	TGTGCCAGCAGCGTAAGCCCTCAAGAGACCCAGTACTTC
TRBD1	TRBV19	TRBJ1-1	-	CASTFWDRGNTEAFF	TGTGCCAGTACCTTTTGGGACAGGGGCAACACTGAAGCTTTCTTT
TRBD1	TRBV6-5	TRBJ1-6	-	CASRVGTGDSPLHF	TGTGCCAGCAGGGTTGGGACAGGGGATTCACCCCTCCACTTT
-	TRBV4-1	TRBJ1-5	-	CASSQGATSLNQPQHF	TGCGCCAGCAGCCAGGGGGCGACGTCCCTCAATCAGCCCCAGCATTTT
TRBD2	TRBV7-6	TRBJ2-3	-	CASSPRLASSTDTQYF	TGTGCCAGCAGCCCCCGACTAGCGTCTAGCACAGATACGCAGTATTTT
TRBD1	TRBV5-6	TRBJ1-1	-	CASSWGDRGPHAEAFF	TGTGCCAGCAGCTGGGGGGACAGGGGGCCTCATGCTGAAGCTTTCTTT
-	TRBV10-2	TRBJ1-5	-	CASSGAVNQPQHF	TGCGCCAGCAGTGGGGCCGTGAATCAGCCCCAGCATTTT
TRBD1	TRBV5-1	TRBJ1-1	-	CASNTGGTEAFF	TGCGCCAGTAATACAGGGGGCACTGAAGCTTTCTTT
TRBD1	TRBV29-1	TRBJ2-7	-	CSAGTGAYEQYF	TGCAGCGCTGGGACAGGGGCCTACGAGCAGTACTTC
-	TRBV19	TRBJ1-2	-	CATMTFQGSPSGGYTF	TGTGCCACCATGACGTTTCAGGGGTCCCCTTCGGGTGGCTACACCTTC
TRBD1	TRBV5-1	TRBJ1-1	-	CASSAAGGMNTEAFF	TGCGCCAGCAGTGCCGCAGGGGGGATGAACACTGAAGCTTTCTTT
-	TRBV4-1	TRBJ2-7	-	CASALEAAARYEQYF	TGCGCCAGTGCGTTGGAGGCGGCCGCACGCTACGAGCAGTACTTC
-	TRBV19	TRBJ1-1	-	CASSTSRIMNTEAFF	TGTGCCAGTAGTACCTCGAGGATCATGAACACTGAAGCTTTCTTT
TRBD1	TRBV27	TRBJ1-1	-	CASSPDRGLTEAFF	TGTGCCAGCAGTCCGGACAGGGGGCTAACTGAAGCTTTCTTT
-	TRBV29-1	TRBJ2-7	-	CSVYKMVRARYEQYF	TGCAGCGTCTACAAGATGGTCAGGGCCCGCTACGAGCAGTACTTC
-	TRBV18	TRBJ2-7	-	CASSAFAREDEQYF	TGTGCCAGCTCAGCCTTTGCGAGGGAAGACGAGCAGTACTTC
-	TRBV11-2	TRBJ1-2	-	CASSLSQLNYGYTF	TGTGCCAGCAGCTTATCCCAACTTAACTATGGCTACACCTTC
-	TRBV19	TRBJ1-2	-	CASSMFLQDTDGYTF	TGTGCCAGTAGTATGTTTTTACAGGATACAGATGGCTACACCTTC
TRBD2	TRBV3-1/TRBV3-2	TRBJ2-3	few	CASSQSVTSGITDTQYF	TGTGCCAGCAGCCAGTCCGTCACTAGCGGGATCACAGATACGCAGTATTTT
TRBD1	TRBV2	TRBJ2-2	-	CASTQNGQGRSGELFF	TGTGCCAGCACCCAGAACGGACAGGGAAGATCCGGGGAGCTGTTTTTT